This TCR beta chain was retrieved from a study of T cell repertoires in cytomegalovirus infection (dated by TCRdb to about 2019). At the level of the whole study: The peptide stimulations were aimed at well-studied HLA-B-restricted epitopes as well as recently identified HLA-C-restricted CMV epitopes, whose presentation resists viral immunomodulation. The HLA type of each donor mattered for the analysis, because public TCR beta signatures pointed to carriage of CMV infection along with the matching HLA type. Results and caveats for the whole study, not just this receptor: In both this cohort and an independent roughly 400-donor cohort, the cumulative frequency of public TCR beta family members distinguished carriers of CMV infection plus the relevant HLA type. The ex vivo response was dominated by HLA-C-restricted CMV-specific TCR beta clonotypes, which also provided the single most frequent clonotype in two of eight donors.

The instrument given in TCRdb is Illumina HiSeq 1500. TCRdb applied fastp at Q25 and MiXCR to the public reads, then kept only in-frame beta chains. Each entry merges the rows of one CDR3 protein and shows their most common DNA and genes. The sample has 360,000 or so distinct CDR3 sequences on record, nearly 35% of them singletons. Roughly 12% of the sample goes to the ten largest clones. This clonotype showed up just a few times. What this receptor recognizes is not known. Qualities for individual bases were not recorded, and no much larger clone is one base off. Interpreted using the paper, the treatment or condition label stands for: in vitro stimulation with specific CMV peptide epitopes to enrich CMV-specific T cells. The germline V gene provides CDR1 MNHEY and CDR2 SVGEGT. Trimming costs V 2 bases and J 2 bases, and their ends lie 7 bases apart. The cysteine opens and the valine closes a CDR3 of 13 amino acids. This entry keeps only the CDR3 DNA: 39 bases, framed from base 1.

Sequenced here: cultured PBMCs, sampled from culture after CMV antigen stimulation. This clonotype was obtained from a human donor in good health (CMV status not recorded). Some clones in this sample may be carry-over from other donors' samples. The rearranged segments are TRBV6-2 or TRBV6-3 and TRBJ2-7; the D segment cannot be called with confidence. The DNA is as follows: TGTGCCAGCAGTTACGGCAAAACCTACGAGCAGTACGTC. It specifies CASSYGKTYEQYV.